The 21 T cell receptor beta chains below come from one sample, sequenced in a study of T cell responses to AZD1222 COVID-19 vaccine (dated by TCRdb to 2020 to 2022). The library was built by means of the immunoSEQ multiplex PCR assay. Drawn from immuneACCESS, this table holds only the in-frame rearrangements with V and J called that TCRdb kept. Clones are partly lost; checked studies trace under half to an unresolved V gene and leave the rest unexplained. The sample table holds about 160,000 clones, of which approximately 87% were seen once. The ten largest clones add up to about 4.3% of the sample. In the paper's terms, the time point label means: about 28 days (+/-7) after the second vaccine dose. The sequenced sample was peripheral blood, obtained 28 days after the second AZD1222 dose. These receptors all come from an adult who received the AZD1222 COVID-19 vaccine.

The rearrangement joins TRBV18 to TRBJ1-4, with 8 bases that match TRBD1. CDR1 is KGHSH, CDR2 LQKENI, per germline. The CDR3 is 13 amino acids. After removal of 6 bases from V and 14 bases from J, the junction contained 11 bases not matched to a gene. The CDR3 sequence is CASSQGQGDILFF. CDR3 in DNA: TGTGCCAGCTCGCAAGGACAGGGCGACATTCTGTTTTTT. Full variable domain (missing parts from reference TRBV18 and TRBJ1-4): NAGVMQNPRHLVRRRGQEARLRCSPMKGHSHVYWYRQLPEEGLKFMVYLQKENIIDESGMPKERFSAEFPKEGPSILRIQQVVRGDSAAYFCASSQGQGDILFFGSGTQLSVL.

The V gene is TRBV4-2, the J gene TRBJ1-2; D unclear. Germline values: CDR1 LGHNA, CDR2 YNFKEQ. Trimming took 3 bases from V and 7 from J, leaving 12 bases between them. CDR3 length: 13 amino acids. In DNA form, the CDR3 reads TGTGCCAGCAGCCAGCCGGACCGTCGTGGCTACACCTTC. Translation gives CASSQPDRRGYTF.

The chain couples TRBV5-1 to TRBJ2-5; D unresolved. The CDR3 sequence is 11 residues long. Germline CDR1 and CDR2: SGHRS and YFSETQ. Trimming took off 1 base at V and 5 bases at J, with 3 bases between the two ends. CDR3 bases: TGCGCCAGCAGCTTGATGGAGACCCAGTACTTC. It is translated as CASSLMETQYF.

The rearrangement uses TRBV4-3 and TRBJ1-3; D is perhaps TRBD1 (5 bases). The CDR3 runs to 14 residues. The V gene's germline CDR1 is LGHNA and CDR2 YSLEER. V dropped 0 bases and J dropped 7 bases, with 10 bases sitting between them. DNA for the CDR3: TGCGCCAGCAGCCAAGACAGGGAACGTAACACCATATATTTT. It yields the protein CASSQDRERNTIYF.

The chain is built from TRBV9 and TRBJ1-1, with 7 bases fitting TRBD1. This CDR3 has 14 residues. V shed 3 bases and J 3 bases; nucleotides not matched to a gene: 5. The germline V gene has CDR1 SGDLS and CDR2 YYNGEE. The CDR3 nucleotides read TGTGCCAGCAGCGCCCAGGGGGGGTACACTGAAGCTTTCTTT. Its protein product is CASSAQGGYTEAFF.

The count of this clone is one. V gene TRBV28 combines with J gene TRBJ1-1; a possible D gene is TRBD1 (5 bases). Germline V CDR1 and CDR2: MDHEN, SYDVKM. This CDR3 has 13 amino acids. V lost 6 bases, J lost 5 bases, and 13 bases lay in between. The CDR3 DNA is TGTGCCAGCAGCCAGGGATTTCGGACTGAAGCTTTCTTT. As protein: CASSQGFRTEAFF.

CDR3 in amino acids: CASAALPEETQYF. The CDR3 nucleotides are TGCGCCAGCGCCGCCCTACCAGAAGAGACCCAGTACTTC. The genes are TRBV5-1 and TRBJ2-5; no firm D call. CDR3 length: 13 amino acids. V shed 7 bases and J shed 3 bases, with 13 bases lying between them. Germline assignment: CDR1 SGHRS and CDR2 YFSETQ.

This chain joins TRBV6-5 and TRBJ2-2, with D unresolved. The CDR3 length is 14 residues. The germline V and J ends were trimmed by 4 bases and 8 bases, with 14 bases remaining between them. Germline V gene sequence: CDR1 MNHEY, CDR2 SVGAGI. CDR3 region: CASSSAVREGELFF. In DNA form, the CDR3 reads TGTGCCAGCAGTTCGGCCGTTAGGGAAGGGGAGCTGTTTTTT.

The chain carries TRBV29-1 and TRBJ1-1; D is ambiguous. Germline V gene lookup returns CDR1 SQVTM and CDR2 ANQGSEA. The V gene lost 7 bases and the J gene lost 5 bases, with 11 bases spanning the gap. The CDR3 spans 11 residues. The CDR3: CSGDMATEAFF. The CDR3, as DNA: TGCAGCGGAGATATGGCGACTGAAGCTTTCTTT.

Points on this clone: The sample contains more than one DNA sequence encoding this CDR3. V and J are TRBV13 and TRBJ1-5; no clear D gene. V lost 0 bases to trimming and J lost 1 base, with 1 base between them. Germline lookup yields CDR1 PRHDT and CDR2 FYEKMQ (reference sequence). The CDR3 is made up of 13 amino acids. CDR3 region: CASSLGSNQPQHF. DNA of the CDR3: TGTGCCAGCAGCTTAGGGAGCAATCAGCCCCAGCATTTT.

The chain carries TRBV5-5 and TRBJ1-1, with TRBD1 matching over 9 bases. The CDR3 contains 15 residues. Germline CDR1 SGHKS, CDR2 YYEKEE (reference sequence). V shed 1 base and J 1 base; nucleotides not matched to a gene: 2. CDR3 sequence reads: CASSLTGGRNTEAFF. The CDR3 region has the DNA TGTGCCAGCAGCTTGACAGGGGGCCGGAACACTGAAGCTTTCTTT.

Written as DNA, the CDR3 is TGCAGCGTTGAATCGTACGCAGGGCGGGAAGAGCAGTACTTC. This translates into CSVESYAGREEQYF. The chain carries TRBV29-1 and TRBJ2-7; a possible D gene is TRBD2 (6 bases). Germline V gives CDR1 SQVTM, CDR2 ANQGSEA. V lost 2 bases and J 7 bases, leaving 18 bases between the germline ends. The CDR3 runs to 14 residues.

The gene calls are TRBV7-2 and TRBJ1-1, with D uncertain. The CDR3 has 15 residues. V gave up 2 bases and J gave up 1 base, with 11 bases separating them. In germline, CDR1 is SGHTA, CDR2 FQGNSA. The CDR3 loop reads CASSLNVWGNTEAFF. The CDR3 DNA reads TGTGCCAGCAGCTTAAATGTGTGGGGGAACACTGAAGCTTTCTTT. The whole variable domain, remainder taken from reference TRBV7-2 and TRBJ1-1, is GAGVSQSPSNKVTEKGKDVELRCDPISGHTALYWYRQSLGQGLEFLIYFQGNSAPDKSGLPSDRFSAERTGGSVSTLTIQRTQQEDSAVYLCASSLNVWGNTEAFFGQGTRLTVV.

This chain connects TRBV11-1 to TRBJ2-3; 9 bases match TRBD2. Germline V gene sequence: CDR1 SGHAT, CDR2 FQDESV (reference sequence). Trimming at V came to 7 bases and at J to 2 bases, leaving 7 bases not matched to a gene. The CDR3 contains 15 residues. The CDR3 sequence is CASTWGLADTDTQYF. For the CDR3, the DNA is TGTGCCAGCACCTGGGGACTAGCCGACACAGATACGCAGTATTTT.

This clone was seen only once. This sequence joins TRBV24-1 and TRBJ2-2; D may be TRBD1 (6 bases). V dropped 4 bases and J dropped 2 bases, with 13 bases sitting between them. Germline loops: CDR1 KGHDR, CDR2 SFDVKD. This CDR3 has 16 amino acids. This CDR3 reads CATSDRNRDNTGELFF. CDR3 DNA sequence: TGTGCCACCAGTGACCGAAACAGGGATAACACCGGGGAGCTGTTTTTT.

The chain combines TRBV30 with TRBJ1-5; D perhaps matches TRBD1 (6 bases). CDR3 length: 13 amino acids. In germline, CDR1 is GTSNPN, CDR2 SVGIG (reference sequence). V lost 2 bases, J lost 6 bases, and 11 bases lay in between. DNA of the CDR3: TGTGCCTGGAGTATCCCGGGGGCTCAGCCCCAGCATTTT. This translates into CAWSIPGAQPQHF.

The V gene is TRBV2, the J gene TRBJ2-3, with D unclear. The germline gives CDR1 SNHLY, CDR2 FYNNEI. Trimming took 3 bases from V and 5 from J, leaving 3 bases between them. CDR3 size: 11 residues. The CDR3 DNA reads TGTGCCAGCAGTGAGGGAGATACGCAGTATTTT. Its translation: CASSEGDTQYF.

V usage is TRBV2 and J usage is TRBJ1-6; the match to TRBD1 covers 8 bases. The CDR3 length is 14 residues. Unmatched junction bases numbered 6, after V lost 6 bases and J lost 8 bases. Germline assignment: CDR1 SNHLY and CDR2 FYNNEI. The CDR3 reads CASRKGQDYSPLHF. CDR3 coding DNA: TGTGCCAGCAGAAAGGGACAGGACTATTCACCCCTCCACTTT.

The CDR3 nucleotides are TGTGCCAGTAGTATACTGGGGGGGGAAGAGACCCAGTACTTC. Protein product: CASSILGGEETQYF. The V and J genes are TRBV19 and TRBJ2-5, with 7 bases that match TRBD2. Germline lookup yields CDR1 LNHDA and CDR2 SQIVND (reference sequence). CDR3 length equals 14 residues. The trim removed 2 bases at V and 3 bases at J, leaving 3 bases unmatched.

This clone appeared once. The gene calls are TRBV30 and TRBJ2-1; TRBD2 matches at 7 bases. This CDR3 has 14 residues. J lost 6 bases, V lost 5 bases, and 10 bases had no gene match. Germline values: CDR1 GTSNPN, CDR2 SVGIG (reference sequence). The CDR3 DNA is TGTGCCTGGGGGGGGGTACACCCTACCAATGAGCAGTTCTTC. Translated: CAWGGVHPTNEQFF.

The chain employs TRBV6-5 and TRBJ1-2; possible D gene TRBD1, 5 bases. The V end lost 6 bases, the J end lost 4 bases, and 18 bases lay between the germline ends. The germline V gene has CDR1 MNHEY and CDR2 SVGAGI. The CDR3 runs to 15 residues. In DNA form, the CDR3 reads TGTGCCAGCAGCTATCGGGGGGGGAGCTCCTATGGCTACACCTTC. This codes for CASSYRGGSSYGYTF.